This record concerns one TCR beta chain sequence. Its antigen remains unidentified. Base qualities are not at hand, and no much larger clone is one base apart. The CDR3 spans 15 residues, from the cysteine through the phenylalanine. The DNA shown is the 45-base CDR3, in frame from base 1. Sequences SQVTM (CDR1) and ANQGSEA (CDR2) are obtained from the germline V gene. The library came from PCR. Sequenced using an Illumina HiSeq 2500. TCR libraries were prepared with molecular barcoding, using unique molecular identifiers to normalize TCRbeta repertoire quantification. TCRdb cleaned the public reads at Q25 with fastp, built clones with MiXCR and kept in-frame beta chains. Identical CDR3 protein sequences are pooled into one entry, listed with their most common genes and DNA. The sample data list tens of thousands of distinct CDR3 sequences, and 44% of these were observed just once. The biggest ten clones account for 95% to 98% of the sample.

The entry originates in a study of T-cell reconstitution after alpha-beta-depleted transplantation in children (dated by TCRdb to the mid-2010s). Context from the whole study: The study quantitatively tracked T-cell immune reconstitution after TCRalphabeta/CD19-depleted allogeneic hematopoietic cell transplantation in children using TCR repertoire profiling. Findings and caveats that apply to the study as a whole: In some patients, high TCRbeta diversity at day 60 was attributed to recipient T cells and intrathymic progenitors that had survived conditioning. Hyperexpanded clone frequencies declined over subsequent months; after one year, T-cell counts and TCRbeta diversity were mostly attributed to newly produced T cells. Apparently early alphabetaT-cell count recovery about two months after transplant reportedly relied on only several hundred rapidly expanded clones derived from non-depleted graft cells.

Reading the label with the study, this specimen's treatment or condition is: allogeneic hematopoietic cell transplantation with graft depleted of TCRalphabeta T cells and CD19 B cells. Transplant recipients were children who received TCRalphabeta/CD19-depleted allogeneic hematopoietic cell grafts. This clonotype was obtained from a male patient aged 10 to 17 who had a stem cell transplant for acute lymphoblastic leukemia, so the T cells may come from the graft donor. The starting material was PBMCs, mostly from graft donor cells, obtained 360 days after TCRalphabeta/CD19-depleted stem cell transplant. The chain was built from TRBV29-1 and TRBJ2-7; 15 central nucleotides agree with TRBD2. This receptor has the CDR3 CSRRTSGRALDEQYF. The bases read TGCAGTCGTCGGACTAGCGGGAGGGCCCTCGACGAGCAGTACTTC.